This T cell receptor beta chain was documented in a study of cytomegalovirus exposure and HLA in healthy donors. Study summary: Within the Caucasian-associated ancestry cluster were 65% to 85% of the 398 genotyped donors.

It was healthy bone marrow donors who served as donors. The V end was cut by 0 bases, the J end by 0 bases, with 8 bases between. CDR1 and CDR2 from the germline V gene are SGHRS and YFSETQ. This CDR3 comprises 15 residues. With 60 Vbeta and 13 Jbeta primers, the PCR was carried out. Profiling relied on immunoSEQ multiplex PCR, and the TCRdb table lists in-frame clones only, not all of them. The sample includes around 220,000 clones, 70% to 85% of them seen just once. The receptor was isolated from a girl aged 2 to 10 in good health and CMV-seronegative. Sequencing was performed on PBMCs. The V call is TRBV5-1, the J call TRBJ2-3, with D perhaps TRBD2 (5 bases). As DNA, the CDR3 is TGCGCCAGCAGCTTGGCCCCGGGGAGCACAGATACGCAGTATTTT. This codes for CASSLAPGSTDTQYF. Based on the CDR3 plus reference TRBV5-1 and TRBJ2-3, the full variable domain is KAGVTQTPRYLIKTRGQQVTLSCSPISGHRSVSWYQQTPGQGLQFLFEYFSETQRNKGNFPGRFSGRQFSNSRSEMNVSTLELGDSALYLCASSLAPGSTDTQYFGPGTRLTVL.